This record looks at one T cell receptor (beta chain) sequence and its context. Its specificity is not known. This CDR3 spans 17 amino acids. CDR1 ENHRY and CDR2 SYGVKD come from the germline V gene. V was pared by 3 bases and J by 2 bases, with 11 bases of the junction left unmatched. This record belongs to a study of cytomegalovirus exposure and HLA in healthy donors. Study-level findings and limits: The study listed 150 to 200 cytomegalovirus-associated TCR beta chains. In vitro experiments confirmed that a few CMV-associated chains were specific for CMV antigens.

13 Jbeta primers and 60 Vbeta primers were used for the PCR. Some clones are missing from TCRdb's copy, which holds only in-frame ones; the method was immunoSEQ multiplex PCR. This table has fewer than 150,000 clones, about 80% appearing once. V usage is TRBV10-3 and J usage is TRBJ2-5; 8 bases line up with TRBD1. The specimen was PBMCs. The receptor comes from a man younger than 40 in good health and CMV-seronegative. The chain's CDR3 is CAISENGQGGGQETQYF. The DNA for the CDR3 is TGTGCCATCAGTGAAAACGGACAGGGTGGGGGGCAAGAGACCCAGTACTTC.